One sample yielded the 32 T cell receptor beta chains listed below, sequenced in a study of T cell repertoires in cytomegalovirus infection. From the reads, TCRdb called clonotypes with MiXCR, one entry per CDR3 protein. The table has under 150,000 distinct CDR3 sequences, roughly 8.2% seen once. Material for sequencing was PBMCs. All receptors derive from a human donor in good health (CMV status not recorded). Some clones in this sample may be carry-over from other donors' samples.

In its sample, this clonotype was seen many times. The rearrangement joins TRBV29-1 to TRBJ2-2; D uncertain. Trimming removed 6 bases at V and 0 bases at J, with 11 bases between. The germline CDR1 and CDR2 sequences are SQVTM and ANQGSEA. There are 14 residues in the CDR3. The CDR3 region is CSVLTRPNTGELFF. CDR3 DNA: TGCAGCGTCCTCACGCGGCCGAACACCGGGGAGCTGTTTTTT.

This clonotype has at least ten counts. The chain joins TRBV5-1 to TRBJ1-2; 8 nucleotides match TRBD1. The CDR3 covers 14 residues. The V segment lost 0 bases and the J segment 8 bases; nucleotides outside the gene matches: 6. Germline lookup yields CDR1 SGHRS and CDR2 YFSETQ. The CDR3 coding sequence is TGCGCCAGCAGCTTGGAGGACAGGGTATTCGGCTACACCTTC. Translated: CASSLEDRVFGYTF.

This clonotype was counted ten times or more. This chain uses TRBV7-3 with TRBJ2-5; perhaps TRBD2 as D (7 bases). V was trimmed by 5 bases and J by 5 bases, leaving 18 bases between them. The germline V gene has CDR1 SGHTA and CDR2 FQGTGA. There are 15 residues in the CDR3. CDR3 loop: CASSAQEGGRETQYF. CDR3 sequence (DNA): TGTGCCAGCAGCGCCCAGGAGGGGGGGAGGGAGACCCAGTACTTC.

The sample holds many counts of this clonotype. DNA for the CDR3: TGTGCCAGCAGCCCCCTCTTGGGGGGCTCCTACGAGCAGTACTTC. It translates to CASSPLLGGSYEQYF. The chain combines TRBV3-1 with TRBJ2-7; a weak D match, TRBD2 (6 bases). The CDR3 extends over 15 amino acids. V was clipped by 4 bases and J by 0 bases, with 13 bases between them. CDR1 is LGHDT, CDR2 YNNKEL, per germline (reference sequence).

The chain has TRBV18 and TRBJ2-1; TRBD2 matches at 15 bases. The CDR3 consists of 17 residues. Germline V CDR1 and CDR2: KGHSH, LQKENI. J was trimmed by 4 bases and V by 3 bases; bases with no gene match: 4. The CDR3 loop is CASSPGTSGGMYNEQFF. The CDR3 coding sequence is TGTGCCAGCTCACCCGGGACTAGCGGGGGGATGTACAATGAGCAGTTCTTC.

The chain links TRBV5-1 to TRBJ1-1; D is unresolved. The length of the CDR3 is 11 residues. Looked up from germline, CDR1 is SGHRS and CDR2 is YFSETQ. The V and J ends lost 2 bases and 10 bases respectively, with 9 bases between them. As DNA, the CDR3 is TGCGCCAGCAGCTTTGAGGAGCGAGCTTTCTTT. Translated: CASSFEERAFF.

This clonotype was seen many times. The chain employs TRBV7-6 and TRBJ2-1; weak D call: TRBD1 (5 bases). The CDR3 is 17 amino acids. CDR1 is SGHVS and CDR2 is FNYEAQ in the germline V gene. The V end lost 5 bases, the J end lost 4 bases, and 21 bases lay between the germline ends. The CDR3 here is CASSPDYRQGIYNEQFF. DNA for the CDR3: TGTGCCAGCAGCCCCGATTACCGTCAGGGAATTTACAATGAGCAGTTCTTC.

The V call is TRBV20-1, the J call TRBJ2-1, with 9 bases that match TRBD2. The germline V gene encodes CDR1 DFQATT and CDR2 SNEGSKA (reference sequence). V lost 2 bases and J lost 6; bases outside the gene matches: 5. CDR3 length equals 14 residues. The CDR3 DNA reads as TGCAGTGCTAGAAAGGGCGGGGGGGCCAATGAGCAGTTCTTC. It codes for CSARKGGGANEQFF.

The chain has TRBV6-5 and TRBJ2-1; D unresolved. CDR1 and CDR2 (germline): MNHEY, SVGAGI. The CDR3 is 13 amino acids. V gave up 2 bases and J gave up 8 bases, with 10 bases separating them. In nucleotides, the CDR3 is TGTGCCAGCAGTTACAGGCGAGGATATGAGCAGTTCTTC. This encodes CASSYRRGYEQFF.

This clonotype was seen ten or more times. This chain joins TRBV7-9 and TRBJ1-1; D might be TRBD1 (5 bases). The CDR3 spans 14 residues. Germline assignment: CDR1 SEHNR and CDR2 FQNEAQ (reference sequence). Trimming cost V 3 bases and J 3 bases, with 11 bases left between them. CDR3 in amino acids: CASSFTGGDTEAFF. CDR3 sequence (DNA): TGTGCCAGCAGCTTCACCGGGGGAGACACTGAAGCTTTCTTT.

This clonotype came up many times. The V and J genes are TRBV12-3 or TRBV12-4 and TRBJ1-2; TRBD1 aligns across 8 bases. This CDR3 is 13 amino acids long. After removal of 7 bases from V and 8 bases from J, the junction contained 9 bases not matched to a gene. The chain's CDR3 is CASTVGQGSGYTF. The DNA of the CDR3 is TGTGCCAGCACCGTTGGACAGGGAAGCGGCTACACCTTC.

The rearrangement links TRBV28 to TRBJ1-5, with 12 bases matching TRBD1. The V gene end was trimmed by 3 bases and the J gene end by 5 bases; junction bases not matched to a gene: 11. This CDR3 is built from 18 residues. The germline CDR1 and CDR2 sequences are MDHEN and SYDVKM. CDR3 residues: CASSFSGDRGLRDQPQHF. DNA for the CDR3: TGTGCCAGCAGTTTCTCTGGGGACAGGGGGCTTAGGGATCAGCCCCAGCATTTT.

This clonotype came up many times. The J gene is TRBJ2-1, the V gene TRBV7-2, with unresolved D. Germline CDR1 and CDR2: SGHTA and FQGNSA. The length of the CDR3 is 14 residues. The V and J ends lost 3 bases and 1 base respectively, with 7 bases between them. CDR3 sequence (DNA): TGTGCCAGCAGCTTTACACCTTCCTACAATGAGCAGTTCTTC. Its translation is CASSFTPSYNEQFF. The entire variable domain, with the rest obtained from reference TRBV7-2 and TRBJ2-1, is as follows: GAGVSQSPSNKVTEKGKDVELRCDPISGHTALYWYRQSLGQGLEFLIYFQGNSAPDKSGLPSDRFSAERTGGSVSTLTIQRTQQEDSAVYLCASSFTPSYNEQFFGPGTRLTVL.

J is TRBJ2-5 and V is TRBV7-9; D is possibly TRBD2 (5 bases). CDR1 SEHNR and CDR2 FQNEAQ come from the germline V gene (reference sequence). CDR3 length: 14 amino acids. V was pared by 3 bases and J by 5 bases, with 13 bases between. The chain's CDR3 is CASSFGSGGETQYF. CDR3 DNA: TGTGCCAGCAGCTTCGGGTCCGGAGGCGAGACCCAGTACTTC. Based on the CDR3 plus reference TRBV7-9 and TRBJ2-5, the full variable domain is DTGVSQNPRHKITKRGQNVTFRCDPISEHNRLYWYRQTLGQGPEFLTYFQNEAQLEKSRLLSDRFSAERPKGSFSTLEIQRTEQGDSAMYLCASSFGSGGETQYFGPGTRLLVL.

This clonotype was seen a handful of times. DNA of the CDR3: TGTGCCAGCAGTGAAGAGGGGGTCACTGAAGCTTTCTTT. Amino acids: CASSEEGVTEAFF. The chain joins TRBV2 to TRBJ1-1; tentatively, D is TRBD1 (6 bases). Trimming took 1 base from V and 4 from J, leaving 7 bases between them. Germline V gene sequence: CDR1 SNHLY, CDR2 FYNNEI. The CDR3 has 13 amino acids.

In its sample, this clonotype was seen many times. V gene TRBV7-6 combines with J gene TRBJ2-3; 9 bases are a match to TRBD2. This CDR3 is built from 17 residues. After removal of 1 base from V and 2 bases from J, the junction contained 7 bases not matched to a gene. Looked up from germline, CDR1 is SGHVS and CDR2 is FNYEAQ. The CDR3 loop reads CASSLGSSGVLTDTQYF. The DNA of the CDR3 is TGTGCCAGCAGCTTAGGCTCTAGCGGGGTTCTCACAGATACGCAGTATTTT.

V is TRBV24-1 and J is TRBJ2-3, with D uncertain. With 3 bases removed from V and 3 bases from J, the gap between germline ends came to 6 bases. CDR1 KGHDR and CDR2 SFDVKD come from the germline V gene. This CDR3 has 13 amino acids. CDR3 in amino acids: CATSDTVTDTQYF. Written as DNA, the CDR3 is TGTGCCACCAGTGATACAGTTACAGATACGCAGTATTTT.

This clonotype has ten or more counts. The genes are TRBV28 and TRBJ1-4, with no clear D. CDR1 and CDR2 from the germline V gene are MDHEN and SYDVKM. The ends were cut back, 6 bases at V and 8 bases at J, with 10 bases in the middle. This CDR3 has 12 residues. The CDR3 loop reads CASSPYSEKLFF. The CDR3 nucleotides are TGTGCCAGCAGCCCCTATTCCGAAAAACTGTTTTTT.

This clonotype occurred many times. The rearrangement links TRBV11-1 to TRBJ2-6; no firm D call. Germline values: CDR1 SGHAT, CDR2 FQDESV (reference sequence). This CDR3 region has 15 residues. The germline V and J ends were trimmed by 5 bases and 0 bases, with 8 bases remaining between them. For the CDR3, the DNA is TGTGCCAGCAGCCACACCCACTCTGGGGCCAACGTCCTGACTTTC. This encodes CASSHTHSGANVLTF.

This clonotype was counted ten times or more. V usage is TRBV5-4 and J usage is TRBJ1-1; TRBD1 aligns across 9 bases. Trimming took 4 bases from V and 4 from J; bases not matched to a gene: 8. CDR1 and CDR2 from the germline V gene are SGHNT and YYREEE (reference sequence). There are 15 residues in the CDR3. This CDR3 is CASSAIQGAVTEAFF. CDR3 nucleotides: TGTGCCAGCAGCGCGATACAGGGGGCAGTCACTGAAGCTTTCTTT.

This clonotype showed up just a few times. V is TRBV5-4 and J is TRBJ2-1, with 13 bases identical to TRBD2. The CDR3 totals 15 residues. The ends lost 4 bases at V and 6 bases at J; junction bases unmatched: 4. CDR1 SGHNT and CDR2 YYREEE come from the germline V gene (reference sequence). The CDR3 loop is CASSNGLAGVNEQFF. For the CDR3, the DNA is TGTGCCAGCAGCAACGGACTAGCGGGGGTCAATGAGCAGTTCTTC.

The chain is built from TRBV20-1 and TRBJ2-7; D is possibly TRBD2 (6 bases). The V end was cut by 6 bases, the J end by 2 bases, with 14 bases between. Per the germline V gene, CDR1 is DFQATT and CDR2 is SNEGSKA (reference sequence). The CDR3 is 13 amino acids. The CDR3 DNA sequence: TGCAGTGCGGTGGGGGGTCTTACCTACGAGCAGTACTTC. Protein: CSAVGGLTYEQYF.

The chain is built from TRBV25-1 and TRBJ1-1, with D tentatively TRBD1 (6 bases). Trimming took 5 bases from V and 12 from J, leaving 16 bases between them. Per the germline V gene, CDR1 is MGHDK and CDR2 is SYGVNS. This CDR3 contains 12 residues. DNA for the CDR3: TGTGCCAGCAGTATAGTTGGGACAATATCTTTCTTT. It specifies CASSIVGTISFF.

A few counts support this clonotype. The chain recombines TRBV20-1 with TRBJ2-7; D unresolved. The V end lost 0 bases, the J end lost 4 bases, and 13 bases lay between the germline ends. The CDR3 runs to 14 residues. Germline V gene sequence: CDR1 DFQATT, CDR2 SNEGSKA (reference sequence). DNA for the CDR3: TGCAGTGCTAGAGATAGGTCTACACTTTACGAGCAGTACTTC. It yields the protein CSARDRSTLYEQYF.

This clonotype has at least ten counts. The chain employs TRBV28 and TRBJ2-7; 9 nucleotides line up with TRBD1. Germline V CDR1 and CDR2: MDHEN, SYDVKM. CDR3 length equals 14 residues. V was clipped by 2 bases and J by 3 bases; unmatched bases: 2. The CDR3: CASSLMGQGYEQYF. The CDR3 DNA reads as TGTGCCAGCAGTTTAATGGGACAGGGCTACGAGCAGTACTTC.

This clonotype was seen only a few times. The V call is TRBV14, the J call TRBJ2-2, with 7 bases matching TRBD2. The V and J ends lost 6 bases and 5 bases, in that order; junction bases with no gene match: 9. Looked up from germline, CDR1 is SGHDN and CDR2 is FVKESK. The CDR3 has 15 amino acids. The CDR3 DNA follows: TGTGCCAGCAGTCGACCGGGACTAAGTACCGGGGAGCTGTTTTTT. Its translation is CASSRPGLSTGELFF.

This clonotype was counted only a few times. The rearrangement uses TRBV29-1 and TRBJ2-2, with a weak D call TRBD1 (5 bases). Deletions cut 7 bases from V and 8 bases from J, with 11 bases between. Per germline, CDR1 SQVTM and CDR2 ANQGSEA. The CDR3 totals 11 residues. The DNA for the CDR3 is TGCAGCGCAAGGGGTGTGGGGGAGCTGTTTTTT. Its translation is CSARGVGELFF.

At least ten counts were recorded for this clonotype. The rearrangement links TRBV29-1 to TRBJ2-1, with no clear D. CDR1 and CDR2 (germline): SQVTM, ANQGSEA. The CDR3 spans 11 residues. Trimming shortened V by 6 bases and J by 4 bases, and 7 bases separated the two germline ends. The CDR3 region has the DNA TGCAGCGTGCCCAATTACAATGAGCAGTTCTTC. Its protein is CSVPNYNEQFF.

Ten or more counts support this clonotype. This sequence joins TRBV27 and TRBJ2-5; D may be TRBD1 (8 bases). The V end was cut by 7 bases, the J end by 4 bases, with 19 bases between. This CDR3 is built from 15 residues. Germline values: CDR1 MNHEY, CDR2 SMNVEV (reference sequence). CDR3 amino acids: CASTSGTGVRETQYF. The CDR3 DNA reads TGTGCCAGCACCAGCGGGACAGGTGTTCGAGAGACCCAGTACTTC.

This clonotype came up a few times. V and J are TRBV29-1 and TRBJ2-7; 7 bases line up with TRBD1. CDR3 length equals 13 residues. After removal of 7 bases from V and 2 bases from J, the junction contained 8 bases not matched to a gene. CDR1 is SQVTM, CDR2 ANQGSEA, per germline. The CDR3 DNA reads as TGCAGCGCAGCCCGGGACAGCGCCTACGAGCAGTACTTC. Translating it yields CSAARDSAYEQYF.

The chain joins TRBV28 to TRBJ1-5; no firm D call. The CDR3 consists of 12 residues. The V end lost 7 bases, the J end lost 2 bases, and 6 bases lay between the germline ends. Germline CDR1 and CDR2: MDHEN and SYDVKM. DNA of the CDR3: TGTGCCAGCACCGTCGGCAATCAGCCCCAGCATTTT. Translating it yields CASTVGNQPQHF.

Ten or more counts support this clonotype. This chain connects TRBV7-8 to TRBJ1-5, with D tentatively TRBD1 (6 bases). Germline V gene data show CDR1 as SGHVS and CDR2 as FQNEAQ. V lost 3 bases, J lost 2 bases, and 20 bases lay in between. This CDR3 is 18 amino acids long. The CDR3 DNA reads TGTGCCAGCAGCTTGGGGCGGGACACGGTATCGGGCAATCAGCCCCAGCATTTT. The encoded protein is CASSLGRDTVSGNQPQHF.